This is a list of T cell receptor beta chains from one sample in a study of long-term antiretroviral therapy in people with HIV. Data came from immunoSEQ multiplex PCR; TCRdb stores just in-frame clones and leaves some out. The sample consists of approximately 24,000 clones, 82% of them appearing once. The sequenced sample was unsorted PBMCs, obtained 1.1 years before starting antiretroviral therapy. These receptor sequences come from a woman aged 25 to 39 with HIV. Both conserved end residues are part of each CDR3. The D gene is left open where the match is weak. Rows may omit the clone size; those that give it use once, few, many or a size class.

abundance,v_gene,d_gene,j_gene,CDR3aa,CDR3nt
NA,TRBV7-9,TRBD1,TRBJ2-3,CASSTHRGQTDTQYF,TGTGCCAGCAGCACTCACAGGGGGCAGACAGATACGCAGTATTTT
NA,TRBV7-6,NA,TRBJ1-3,CASSSGLSGNTIYF,TGTGCCAGCAGCTCGGGGCTATCTGGAAACACCATATATTTT
NA,TRBV9,NA,TRBJ1-6,CASSVGEYSPLHF,TGTGCCAGCAGCGTTGGCGAATATTCACCCCTCCACTTT
few,TRBV5-6,TRBD1,TRBJ1-6,CASSSTGEVGPLHF,TGTGCCAGCAGCTCCACAGGGGAGGTAGGGCCCCTCCACTTT
NA,TRBV11-1,NA,TRBJ2-7,CASSLVRGANDEQYF,TGTGCCAGCAGCTTAGTGAGGGGGGCTAATGACGAGCAGTACTTC
once,TRBV6-1,NA,TRBJ2-1,CASSPISGEQFF,TGTGCCAGCAGCCCTATTTCGGGTGAGCAGTTCTTC
NA,TRBV5-1,NA,TRBJ1-1,CASSPGQNTEAFF,TGCGCCAGCAGTCCGGGACAGAACACTGAAGCTTTCTTT
NA,TRBV19,TRBD2,TRBJ2-5,CASSIGGGIQYF,TGTGCCAGTAGTATAGGGGGGGGAATCCAGTACTTC
NA,TRBV5-6,TRBD1,TRBJ1-4,CASSLRTGGAGEKLFF,TGTGCCAGCAGCTTACGGACAGGGGGCGCGGGGGAAAAACTGTTTTTT
NA,TRBV9,TRBD2,TRBJ2-7,CASSVVAGGPHEQYF,TGTGCCAGCAGCGTAGTGGCGGGGGGGCCCCACGAGCAGTACTTC
NA,TRBV27,NA,TRBJ1-1,CASSFGFRGTGTTEAFF,TGTGCCAGCAGTTTCGGCTTTCGGGGGACGGGAACCACTGAAGCTTTCTTT
NA,TRBV30,NA,TRBJ1-5,CAYQFTDRWGRSNQPQHF,TGTGCCTACCAGTTTACGGACCGTTGGGGACGGAGCAATCAGCCCCAGCATTTT
few,TRBV28,TRBD1,TRBJ1-2,CASRYRDRRYYGYTF,TGTGCCAGCAGGTACCGGGACAGGCGATACTATGGCTACACCTTC
NA,TRBV29-1,TRBD1,TRBJ1-4,CSVGGQQGEKLFF,TGCAGCGTTGGGGGACAGCAGGGTGAAAAACTGTTTTTT
NA,TRBV29-1,NA,TRBJ2-3,CSFYGSSTDTQYF,TGCAGCTTTTATGGATCTAGCACAGATACGCAGTATTTT
NA,TRBV5-4,TRBD1,TRBJ1-2,CASSRGQNYGYTF,TGTGCCAGCAGCCGGGGACAGAACTATGGCTACACCTTC
NA,TRBV2,NA,TRBJ2-5,CASRAGLIPETQYF,TGTGCCAGCAGGGCGGGACTCATACCAGAGACCCAGTACTTC
NA,TRBV18,TRBD1,TRBJ1-2,CASSPGTDYGYTF,TGTGCCAGCTCACCCGGGACAGACTATGGCTACACCTTC
few,TRBV5-1,NA,TRBJ2-7,CASSLGQAVEQYF,TGCGCCAGCAGCTTGGGACAGGCCGTGGAGCAGTACTTC
NA,TRBV9,NA,TRBJ2-3,CASSEYLAQDTQYF,TGTGCCAGCAGCGAGTACTTAGCACAAGATACGCAGTATTTT
NA,TRBV27,NA,TRBJ1-2,CASRIAGGVHTF,TGTGCCAGCAGGATAGCGGGGGGGGTTCACACCTTC
once,TRBV29-1,NA,TRBJ2-1,CSVGQAGGEQFF,TGCAGCGTTGGACAGGCCGGAGGTGAGCAGTTCTTC
NA,TRBV4-2,TRBD1,TRBJ1-2,CASSQDGQGIDYGYTF,TGTGCCAGCAGCCAAGACGGACAGGGTATTGACTATGGCTACACCTTC
NA,TRBV19,TRBD2,TRBJ2-3,CASSYRVSGAKDTQYF,TGTGCCAGTAGCTATCGGGTAAGCGGGGCTAAAGATACGCAGTATTTT
NA,TRBV18,NA,TRBJ2-5,CASSPNWAATGETQYF,TGTGCCAGCTCACCAAACTGGGCAGCGACCGGGGAGACCCAGTACTTC
NA,TRBV6-6,NA,TRBJ2-3,CASSSDTQYF,TGTGCCAGCAGCTCGGATACGCAGTATTTT
NA,TRBV5-1,TRBD1,TRBJ1-1,CASRAGGAITEEAFF,TGCGCCAGCAGGGCAGGGGGCGCGATCACCGAGGAAGCTTTCTTT
few,TRBV30,TRBD1,TRBJ2-2,CAWDRQGAELFF,TGTGCCTGGGATCGACAGGGGGCAGAGCTGTTTTTT
NA,TRBV9,NA,TRBJ2-2,CASSVQGLPGELFF,TGTGCCAGCAGCGTTCAGGGATTGCCCGGGGAGCTGTTTTTT
NA,TRBV6-1,NA,TRBJ1-2,CASSTVANGYTF,TGTGCCAGCAGTACGGTGGCGAATGGCTACACCTTC
once,TRBV15,NA,TRBJ2-5,CATSRDAAGTQYF,TGTGCCACCAGCAGAGATGCCGCTGGGACCCAGTACTTC
NA,TRBV19,NA,TRBJ1-2,CASSQDRLLGSSLPNYGYTF,TGTGCCAGTAGTCAAGACAGACTCCTAGGTTCCAGCCTCCCTAACTATGGCTACACCTTC
NA,TRBV19,NA,TRBJ2-5,CASSIGVDRSQPETQYF,TGTGCCAGTAGTATAGGGGTAGACAGGTCGCAACCGGAGACCCAGTACTTC
NA,TRBV5-1,NA,TRBJ2-1,CASKGNNEQFF,TGCGCCAGCAAGGGAAACAATGAGCAGTTCTTC
few,TRBV10-3,NA,TRBJ1-5,CAISESEGFGQPQHF,TGTGCCATCAGTGAGTCGGAGGGGTTCGGTCAGCCCCAGCATTTT
NA,TRBV19,NA,TRBJ2-5,CASSMAPLGETQYF,TGTGCCAGTAGTATGGCACCTTTGGGGGAGACCCAGTACTTC
NA,TRBV11-3,NA,TRBJ1-5,CASSPDQGHQPQHF,TGTGCCAGCAGCCCCGATCAGGGCCATCAGCCCCAGCATTTT
NA,TRBV9,NA,TRBJ1-1,CASSVGFAEAFF,TGTGCCAGCAGCGTAGGGTTTGCTGAAGCTTTCTTT
NA,TRBV29-1,NA,TRBJ2-5,CSVGRAGTEETQYF,TGCAGCGTTGGGAGGGCAGGGACGGAAGAGACCCAGTACTTC
NA,TRBV7-9,NA,TRBJ1-1,CASSLEGAGINKAFF,TGTGCCAGCAGCTTAGAAGGGGCAGGGATAAATAAAGCTTTCTTT
once,TRBV9,NA,TRBJ2-2,CASSVDGLRELFF,TGTGCCAGCAGCGTAGACGGGCTTAGGGAGCTGTTTTTT
NA,TRBV6-5,TRBD1,TRBJ1-1,CASRGTGGEAFF,TGTGCCAGCAGGGGGACAGGGGGCGAAGCTTTCTTT
NA,TRBV27,NA,TRBJ2-7,CASSHTPGRSYEQYF,TGTGCCAGCAGTCACACTCCGGGCCGTTCCTACGAGCAGTACTTC
NA,TRBV30,NA,TRBJ2-6,CACRPGGGSGANVLTF,TGTGCCTGTAGGCCCGGGGGCGGGTCTGGGGCCAACGTCCTGACTTTC
NA,TRBV19,NA,TRBJ2-3,CASSIGQSTDTQYF,TGTGCCAGTAGTATAGGACAGAGCACAGATACGCAGTATTTT
NA,TRBV5-1,NA,TRBJ1-6,CASSASTPRDSPLHF,TGCGCCAGCAGCGCCTCGACCCCTCGGGATTCACCCCTCCACTTT
NA,TRBV30,TRBD1,TRBJ2-3,CAWSPGQGADTQYF,TGTGCCTGGAGTCCGGGACAGGGTGCAGATACGCAGTATTTT
NA,TRBV19,NA,TRBJ2-3,CASSMDGGGASTDTQYF,TGTGCCAGTAGTATGGATGGCGGGGGCGCAAGCACAGATACGCAGTATTTT
NA,TRBV2,NA,TRBJ2-7,CAGRTFYEQYF,TGTGCCGGCAGGACCTTCTACGAGCAGTACTTC
NA,TRBV5-4,NA,TRBJ2-5,CASSFAGTNYQETQYF,TGTGCCAGCAGCTTCGCAGGGACCAATTATCAAGAGACCCAGTACTTC
few,TRBV2,NA,TRBJ1-1,CASSRETQTEAFF,TGTGCCAGTTCGCGGGAAACTCAGACTGAAGCTTTCTTT
NA,TRBV11-2,TRBD2,TRBJ2-1,CASSLVTSGATYNEQFF,TGTGCCAGCAGCTTAGTGACTAGCGGGGCCACCTACAATGAGCAGTTCTTC
NA,TRBV21-1,NA,TRBJ2-3,CARKGTGDTDTQYF,TGTGCCAGAAAAGGGACAGGGGATACAGATACGCAGTATTTT
NA,TRBV4-1,TRBD2,TRBJ2-1,CASSQPTSGGRNEQFF,TGCGCCAGCAGCCAACCTACTAGCGGGGGACGCAATGAGCAGTTCTTC